This TCR beta chain originates from a study of early T cells in non-severe SARS-CoV-2 infection. Study as a whole: The chains were unpaired, and the sequenced material was bulk RNA from unsorted whole blood.

In the library, individual cDNA molecules carried attached unique molecular identifiers. In TCRdb, the 5' RACE reads were re-called with MiXCR into one record per CDR3 protein. The sample contains approximately 35,000 distinct CDR3 sequences, about 5% of which appear only once. The length of the CDR3 is 13 residues. The V end lost 4 bases, the J end lost 7 bases, and 10 bases lay between the germline ends. General study results and limits: The matching step, a VDJdb search, favored anti-spike CD8 responses and missed private and CD4 specificities.

This clonotype was detected a few times. No antigen is known for it. This TCR was recovered from an adult who was a healthcare worker with PCR-confirmed SARS-CoV-2 infection or an uninfected control (not recorded which). This sequence joins TRBV12-3 or TRBV12-4 and TRBJ2-2; D is perhaps TRBD1 (5 bases). The sample consisted of whole blood. Written as DNA, the CDR3 is TGTGCCAGCAGTTCCAGGGAAGGCGGGGAGCTGTTTTTT. This translates into CASSSREGGELFF.